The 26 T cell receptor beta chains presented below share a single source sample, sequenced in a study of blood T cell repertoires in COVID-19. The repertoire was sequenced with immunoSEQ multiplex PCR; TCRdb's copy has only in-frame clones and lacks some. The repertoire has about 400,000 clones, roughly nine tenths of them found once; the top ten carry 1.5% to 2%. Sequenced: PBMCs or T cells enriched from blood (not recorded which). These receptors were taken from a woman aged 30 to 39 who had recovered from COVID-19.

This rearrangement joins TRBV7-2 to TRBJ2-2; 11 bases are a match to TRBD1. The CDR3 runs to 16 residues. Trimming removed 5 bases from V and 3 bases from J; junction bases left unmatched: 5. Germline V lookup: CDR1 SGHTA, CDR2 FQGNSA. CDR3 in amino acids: CASSPGGQGDTGELFF. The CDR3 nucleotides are TGTGCCAGCAGCCCGGGGGGACAGGGGGACACCGGGGAGCTGTTTTTT.

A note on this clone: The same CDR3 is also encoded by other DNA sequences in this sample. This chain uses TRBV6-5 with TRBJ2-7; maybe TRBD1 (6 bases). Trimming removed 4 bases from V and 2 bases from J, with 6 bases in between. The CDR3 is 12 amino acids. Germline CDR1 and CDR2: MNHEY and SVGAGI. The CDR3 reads CASSSGAYEQYF. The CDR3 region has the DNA TGTGCCAGCAGTTCAGGGGCCTACGAGCAGTACTTC.

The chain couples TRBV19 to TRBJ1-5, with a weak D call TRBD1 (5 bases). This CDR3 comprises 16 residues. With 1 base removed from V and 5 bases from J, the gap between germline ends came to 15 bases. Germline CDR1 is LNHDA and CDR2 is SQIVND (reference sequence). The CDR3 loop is CASSIGPWGGDQPQHF. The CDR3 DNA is TGTGCCAGTAGTATAGGCCCCTGGGGGGGAGATCAGCCCCAGCATTTT. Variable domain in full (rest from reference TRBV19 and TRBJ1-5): DGGITQSPKYLFRKEGQNVTLSCEQNLNHDAMYWYRQDPGQGLRLIYYSQIVNDFQKGDIAEGYSVSREKKESFPLTVTSAQKNPTAFYLCASSIGPWGGDQPQHFGDGTRLSIL.

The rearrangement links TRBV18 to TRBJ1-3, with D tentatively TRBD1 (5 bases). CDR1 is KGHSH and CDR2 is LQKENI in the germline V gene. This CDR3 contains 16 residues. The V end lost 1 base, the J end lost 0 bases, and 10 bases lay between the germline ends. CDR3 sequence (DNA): TGTGCCAGCTCACCACTCGGGCAGGGCTCTGGAAACACCATATATTTT. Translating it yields CASSPLGQGSGNTIYF.

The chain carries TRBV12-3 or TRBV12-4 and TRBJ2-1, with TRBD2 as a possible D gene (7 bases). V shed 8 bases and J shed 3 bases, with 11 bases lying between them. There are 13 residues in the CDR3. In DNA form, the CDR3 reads TGTGCCAGCGGGGGGGCCTTCTACAATGAGCAGTTCTTC. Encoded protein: CASGGAFYNEQFF.

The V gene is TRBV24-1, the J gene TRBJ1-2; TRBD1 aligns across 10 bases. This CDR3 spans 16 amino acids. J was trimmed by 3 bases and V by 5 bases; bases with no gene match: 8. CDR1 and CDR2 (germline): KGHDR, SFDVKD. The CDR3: CATSARTGTGDYGYTF. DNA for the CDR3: TGTGCCACCAGTGCCCGAACCGGGACAGGGGACTATGGCTACACCTTC.

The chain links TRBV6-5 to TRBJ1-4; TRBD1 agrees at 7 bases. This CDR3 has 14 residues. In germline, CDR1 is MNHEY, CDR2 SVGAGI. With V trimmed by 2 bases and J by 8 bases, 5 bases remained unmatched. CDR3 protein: CASSYAGGEEKLFF. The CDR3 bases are TGTGCCAGCAGTTACGCAGGGGGTGAGGAAAAACTGTTTTTT.

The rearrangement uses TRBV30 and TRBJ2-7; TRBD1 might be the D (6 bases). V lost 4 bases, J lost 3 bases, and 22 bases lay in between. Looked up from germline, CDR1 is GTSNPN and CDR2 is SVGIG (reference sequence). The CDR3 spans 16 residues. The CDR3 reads CAWMDPRATGNYEQYF. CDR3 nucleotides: TGTGCCTGGATGGACCCAAGGGCCACAGGGAACTACGAGCAGTACTTC.

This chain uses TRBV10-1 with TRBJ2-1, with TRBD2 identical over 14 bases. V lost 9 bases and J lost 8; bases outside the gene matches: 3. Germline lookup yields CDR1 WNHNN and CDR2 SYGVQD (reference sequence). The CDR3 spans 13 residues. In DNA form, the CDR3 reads TGCGCCAGACCGGGACTAGCGGGAGATGAGCAGTTCTTC. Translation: CARPGLAGDEQFF.

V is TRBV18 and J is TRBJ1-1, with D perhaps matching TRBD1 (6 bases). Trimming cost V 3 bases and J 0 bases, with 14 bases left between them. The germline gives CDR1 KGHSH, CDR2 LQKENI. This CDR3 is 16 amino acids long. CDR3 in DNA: TGTGCCAGCTCACCTCAGGGGATCAATTTGAACACTGAAGCTTTCTTT. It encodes CASSPQGINLNTEAFF.

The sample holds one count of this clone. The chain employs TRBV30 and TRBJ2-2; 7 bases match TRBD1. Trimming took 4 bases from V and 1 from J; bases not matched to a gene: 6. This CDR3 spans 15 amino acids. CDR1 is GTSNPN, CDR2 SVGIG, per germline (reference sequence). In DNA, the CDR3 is TGTGCCTGGACCTCCTACAGGGGGAACACCGGGGAGCTGTTTTTT. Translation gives CAWTSYRGNTGELFF.

The CDR3 region has the DNA TGTGCCAGCAGCGCAAAAGACAGAGCTAATGAAAAACTGTTTTTT. Protein sequence: CASSAKDRANEKLFF. This rearrangement joins TRBV9 to TRBJ1-4; tentative D call: TRBD1 (5 bases). Trimming shortened V by 3 bases and J by 3 bases, and 12 bases separated the two germline ends. The CDR3 loop spans 15 amino acids. CDR1 is SGDLS, CDR2 YYNGEE, per germline.

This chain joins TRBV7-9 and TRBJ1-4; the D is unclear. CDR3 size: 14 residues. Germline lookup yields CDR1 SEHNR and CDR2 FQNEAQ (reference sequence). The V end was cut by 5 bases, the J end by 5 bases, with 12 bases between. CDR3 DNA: TGTGCCAGCAGCCCCGGAGATAAAAATGAAAAACTGTTTTTT. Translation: CASSPGDKNEKLFF.

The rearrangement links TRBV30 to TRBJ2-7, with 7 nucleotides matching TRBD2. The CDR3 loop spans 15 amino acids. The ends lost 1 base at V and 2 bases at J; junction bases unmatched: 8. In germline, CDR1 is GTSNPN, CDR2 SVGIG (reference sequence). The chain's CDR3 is CAWSAPGTITYEQYF. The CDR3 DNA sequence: TGTGCCTGGAGTGCCCCAGGGACTATAACCTACGAGCAGTACTTC.

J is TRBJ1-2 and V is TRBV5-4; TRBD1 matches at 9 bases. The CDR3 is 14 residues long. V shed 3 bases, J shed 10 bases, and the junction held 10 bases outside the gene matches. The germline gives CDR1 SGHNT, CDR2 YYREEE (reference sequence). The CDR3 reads CASSSPGQGFHYTF. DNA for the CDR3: TGTGCCAGCAGCTCGCCGGGACAGGGATTCCACTACACCTTC.

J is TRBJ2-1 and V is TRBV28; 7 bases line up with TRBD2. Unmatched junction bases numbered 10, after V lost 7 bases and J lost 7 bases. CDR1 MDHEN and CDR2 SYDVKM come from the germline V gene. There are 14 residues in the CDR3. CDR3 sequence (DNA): TGTGCCAGCATTGAGGCGGGAGATGGGAATGAGCAGTTCTTC. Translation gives CASIEAGDGNEQFF.

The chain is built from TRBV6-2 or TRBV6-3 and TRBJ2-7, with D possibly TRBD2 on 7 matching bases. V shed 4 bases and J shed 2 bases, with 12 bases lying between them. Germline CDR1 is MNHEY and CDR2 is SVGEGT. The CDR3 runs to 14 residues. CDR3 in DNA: TGTGCCAGCAGTTGGTCCGGGGGGCCCTACGAGCAGTACTTC. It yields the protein CASSWSGGPYEQYF.

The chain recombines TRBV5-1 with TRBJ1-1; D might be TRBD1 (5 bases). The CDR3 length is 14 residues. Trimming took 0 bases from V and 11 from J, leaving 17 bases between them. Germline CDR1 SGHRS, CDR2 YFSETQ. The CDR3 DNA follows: TGCGCCAGCAGCTTGGCCAAGGGGAGGGATCGCGCTTTCTTT. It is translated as CASSLAKGRDRAFF.

This CDR3 is CAISESGQNIQYF. In nucleotides, the CDR3 is TGTGCCATCAGTGAGTCGGGACAGAACATTCAGTACTTC. V and J are TRBV10-3 and TRBJ2-4; TRBD1 agrees at 7 bases. The CDR3 length is 13 residues. With 0 bases clipped from V and 7 bases from J, the junction kept 0 bases outside the gene matches. Germline V gene sequence: CDR1 ENHRY, CDR2 SYGVKD.

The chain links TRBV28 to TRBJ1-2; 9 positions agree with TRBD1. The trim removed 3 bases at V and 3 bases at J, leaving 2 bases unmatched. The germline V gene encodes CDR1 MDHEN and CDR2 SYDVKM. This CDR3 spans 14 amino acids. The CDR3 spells CASSFTGGYYGYTF. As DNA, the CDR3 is TGTGCCAGCAGTTTTACAGGGGGCTACTATGGCTACACCTTC.

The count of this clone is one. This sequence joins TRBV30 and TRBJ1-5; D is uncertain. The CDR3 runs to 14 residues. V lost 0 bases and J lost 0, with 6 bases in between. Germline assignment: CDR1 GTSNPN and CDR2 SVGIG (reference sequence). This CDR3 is CAWSVLNSNQPQHF. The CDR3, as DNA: TGTGCCTGGAGTGTACTGAATAGCAATCAGCCCCAGCATTTT.

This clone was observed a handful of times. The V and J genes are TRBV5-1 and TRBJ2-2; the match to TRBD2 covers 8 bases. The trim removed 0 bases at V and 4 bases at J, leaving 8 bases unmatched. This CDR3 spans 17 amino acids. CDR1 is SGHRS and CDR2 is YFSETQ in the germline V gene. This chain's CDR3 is CASSLESAGGGTGELFF. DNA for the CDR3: TGCGCCAGCAGCTTGGAGTCCGCGGGAGGTGGCACCGGGGAGCTGTTTTTT.

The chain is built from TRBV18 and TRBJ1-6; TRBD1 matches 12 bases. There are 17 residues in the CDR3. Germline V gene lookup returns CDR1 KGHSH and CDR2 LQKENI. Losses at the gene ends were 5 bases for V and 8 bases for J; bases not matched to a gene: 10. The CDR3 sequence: CASSLIRDRGLYSPLHF. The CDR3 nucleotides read TGTGCCAGCTCATTAATCCGGGACAGGGGGCTCTATTCACCCCTCCACTTT.

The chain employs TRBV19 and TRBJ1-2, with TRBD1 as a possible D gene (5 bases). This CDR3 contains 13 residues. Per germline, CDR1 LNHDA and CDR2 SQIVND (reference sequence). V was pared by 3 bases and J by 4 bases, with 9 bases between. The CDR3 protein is CASSIGQGYGYTF. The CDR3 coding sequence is TGTGCCAGTAGTATCGGGCAGGGCTATGGCTACACCTTC.

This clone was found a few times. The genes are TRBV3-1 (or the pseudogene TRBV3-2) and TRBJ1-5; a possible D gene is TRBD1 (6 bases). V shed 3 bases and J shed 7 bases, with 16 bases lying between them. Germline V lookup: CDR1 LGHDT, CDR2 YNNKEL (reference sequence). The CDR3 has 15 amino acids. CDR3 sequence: CASSHHRDTGQPQHF. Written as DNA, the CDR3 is TGTGCCAGCAGCCATCACCGGGACACAGGGCAGCCCCAGCATTTT.

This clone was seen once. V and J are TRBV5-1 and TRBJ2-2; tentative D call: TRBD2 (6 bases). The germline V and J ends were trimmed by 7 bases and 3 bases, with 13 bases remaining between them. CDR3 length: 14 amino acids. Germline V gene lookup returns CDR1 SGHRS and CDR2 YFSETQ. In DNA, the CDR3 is TGCGCCAGCTTGGGGACTGGGTACACCGGGGAGCTGTTTTTT. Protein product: CASLGTGYTGELFF. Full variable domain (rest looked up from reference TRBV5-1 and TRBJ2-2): KAGVTQTPRYLIKTRGQQVTLSCSPISGHRSVSWYQQTPGQGLQFLFEYFSETQRNKGNFPGRFSGRQFSNSRSEMNVSTLELGDSALYLCASLGTGYTGELFFGEGSRLTVL.